Included here is one T cell receptor (beta chain) sequence, with context. What it binds is unknown. The sample comes from a study of T cells in Graves' hyperthyroidism and ophthalmopathy. The study's findings and limits: A median roughly 6.6 months before onset, the model predicted ophthalmopathy.

Graves' hyperthyroidism without ophthalmopathy progression within 18 months was termed stable. Exclusions: uncontrolled infection, other autoimmune disease, pregnancy, lactation. Amplification targeted TCR beta CDR3 regions from RNA transcripts. With the HTBI primer set, the TCR CDR3 went through a first round of RT-PCR. TCRdb fed the multiplex PCR reads into MiXCR, producing one record per CDR3 protein. This table holds hundreds of thousands of distinct CDR3 sequences, roughly 13% found once. Germline CDR1 and CDR2: LNHNV and YYDKDF (reference sequence). This CDR3 is built from 16 residues. Deletions cut 1 base from V and 2 bases from J, with 13 bases between.

The chain joins TRBV15 to TRBJ2-3; no reliable D call. Source material: blood. The clonotype originates from a woman under 40 with Graves' hyperthyroidism. The CDR3 loop is CATSRAWSPATDTQYF. As DNA, the CDR3 is TGTGCCACCAGCAGAGCGTGGTCTCCCGCCACAGATACGCAGTATTTT.